Sequencing of this T cell receptor (beta chain) was carried out in a study of response to subunit inactivated influenza vaccine. TCRdb redid the calling of the RT-PCR reads with MiXCR, one entry per CDR3 protein. The sample contains about 520,000 distinct CDR3 sequences, 25% of which appear only once. Regarding the study as a whole: That few new T cells are recruited by each seasonal influenza vaccination was the authors' suggestion.

With respect to this clonotype: Its target is unknown.

CDR3 length: 15 residues. Germline V gene sequence: CDR1 SNHLY, CDR2 FYNNEI. V shed 6 bases, J shed 7 bases, and the junction held 7 bases outside the gene matches. This TCR derives from a middle-aged man who received an inactivated influenza vaccine. This chain links TRBV2 with TRBJ1-6; 9 nucleotides match TRBD1. Sequenced material: CD4+ T cells sorted from PBMCs, taken less than 6 days after vaccination. The CDR3 sequence is CASRTSGQGNSPLHF. For the CDR3, the DNA is TGTGCCAGCAGGACCTCCGGACAGGGGAATTCACCCCTCCACTTT.